This T cell receptor beta chain was identified during a study of T-cell reconstitution after alpha-beta-depleted transplantation in children (dated by TCRdb to between 2015 and 2016). As for the study more broadly: The study quantitatively tracked T-cell immune reconstitution after TCRalphabeta/CD19-depleted allogeneic hematopoietic cell transplantation in children using TCR repertoire profiling. The full study reports these points: Over subsequent months, a decline in hyperexpanded clone frequencies was noted, and after one year, T-cell counts and TCRbeta diversity were mostly ascribed to newly produced T cells. In some patients, the high TCRbeta diversity seen at day 60 was put down to recipient T cells and intrathymic progenitors that had survived conditioning. The apparently early alphabetaT-cell count recovery about two months after transplant was reportedly dependent on only several hundred rapidly expanded clones derived from non-depleted graft cells.

In the paper's terms, the treatment or condition label means: allogeneic hematopoietic cell transplantation with graft depleted of TCRalphabeta T cells and CD19 B cells. Transplant recipients were children who received TCRalphabeta/CD19-depleted allogeneic hematopoietic cell grafts. As to this clonotype: The antigen it binds to is not known. The input lacks base qualities; no much larger clone sits a single base away.

Libraries were prepared through PCR. Reads for this sample came from an Illumina HiSeq 2500. TCR library preparation used molecular barcoding, with unique molecular identifiers applied to normalize quantification of the TCRbeta repertoire. TCRdb reworked the public reads: Q25 trimming with fastp, MiXCR clone assembly, productive beta chains retained. Each entry merges the rows of one CDR3 protein and shows their most common DNA and genes. This sample gives 480,000 or so distinct CDR3 sequences in total; 10% of them show up just once. Clones ranked in the top ten supply just over 2% of the sample. From cysteine to phenylalanine, the CDR3 is 14 amino acids long. Left in the record is the CDR3 DNA by itself, 42 bases read in frame from the first base. Sequences SGHVS (CDR1) and FQNEAQ (CDR2) are obtained from the germline V gene. At the junction V is shortened by 5 bases and J by 3 bases; bases outside the gene matches: 7.

This sequence originates from a child aged 2 to 9 with inherited bone marrow failure, due to receive a stem cell transplant. The chain is made from TRBV7-8 and TRBJ2-7, with 7 middle bases fitting TRBD2. The sequencing used PBMCs, collected before TCRalphabeta/CD19-depleted stem cell transplant. The CDR3 protein is CASSAGDSNYEQYF. At the DNA level, the sequence is TGTGCCAGCAGCGCGGGGGACTCCAACTACGAGCAGTACTTC.